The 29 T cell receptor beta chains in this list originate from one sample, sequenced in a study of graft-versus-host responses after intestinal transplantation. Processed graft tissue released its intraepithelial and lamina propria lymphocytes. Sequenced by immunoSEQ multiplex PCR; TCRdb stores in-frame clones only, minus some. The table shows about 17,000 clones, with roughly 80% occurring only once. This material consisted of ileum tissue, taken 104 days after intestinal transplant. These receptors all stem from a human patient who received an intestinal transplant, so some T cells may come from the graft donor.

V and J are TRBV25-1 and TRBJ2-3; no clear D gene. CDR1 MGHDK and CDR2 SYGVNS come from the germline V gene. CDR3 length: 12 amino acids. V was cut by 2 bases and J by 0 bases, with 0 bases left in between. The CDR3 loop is CASSESTDTQYF. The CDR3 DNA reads TGTGCCAGCAGTGAAAGCACAGATACGCAGTATTTT. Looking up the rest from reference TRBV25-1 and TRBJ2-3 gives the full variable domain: EADIYQTPRYLVIGTGKKITLECSQTMGHDKMYWYQQDPGMELHLIHYSYGVNSTEKGDLSSESTVSRIRTEHFPLTLESARPSHTSQYLCASSESTDTQYFGPGTRLTVL.

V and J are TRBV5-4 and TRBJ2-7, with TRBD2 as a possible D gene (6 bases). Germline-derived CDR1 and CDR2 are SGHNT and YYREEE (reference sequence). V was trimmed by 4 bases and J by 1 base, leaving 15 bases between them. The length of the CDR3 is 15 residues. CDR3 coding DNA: TGTGCCAGCAGCCCGGCGGGGACGGTTTCCTACGAGCAGTACTTC. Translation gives CASSPAGTVSYEQYF.

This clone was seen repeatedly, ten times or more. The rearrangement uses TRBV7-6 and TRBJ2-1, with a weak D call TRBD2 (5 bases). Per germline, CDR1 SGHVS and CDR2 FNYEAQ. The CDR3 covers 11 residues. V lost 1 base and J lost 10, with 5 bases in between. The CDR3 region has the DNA TGTGCCAGCAGCTTAGGAGGGGAGCAGTTCTTC. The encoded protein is CASSLGGEQFF.

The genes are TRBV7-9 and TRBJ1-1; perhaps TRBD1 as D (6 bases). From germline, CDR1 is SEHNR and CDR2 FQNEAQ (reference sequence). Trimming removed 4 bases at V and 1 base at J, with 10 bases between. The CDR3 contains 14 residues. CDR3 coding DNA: TGTGCCAGCAGCTCGGGGACAAGGAACACTGAAGCTTTCTTT. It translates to CASSSGTRNTEAFF. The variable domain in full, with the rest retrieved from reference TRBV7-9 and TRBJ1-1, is DTGVSQNPRHKITKRGQNVTFRCDPISEHNRLYWYRQTLGQGPEFLTYFQNEAQLEKSRLLSDRFSAERPKGSFSTLEIQRTEQGDSAMYLCASSSGTRNTEAFFGQGTRLTVV.

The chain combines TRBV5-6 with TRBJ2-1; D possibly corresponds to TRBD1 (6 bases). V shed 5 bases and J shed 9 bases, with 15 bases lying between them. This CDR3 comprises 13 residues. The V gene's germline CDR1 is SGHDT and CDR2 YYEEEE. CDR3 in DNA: TGTGCCAGCAGGGCCGGGACAAAGAGTGAGCAGTTCTTC. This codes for CASRAGTKSEQFF.

CDR3 bases: TGCGCCAGCAGCCCATGGGGAACAGAGGCCTACGAGCAGTACTTC. This translates into CASSPWGTEAYEQYF. The chain uses TRBV4-1 and TRBJ2-7; D gene ambiguous. The V gene lost 4 bases and the J gene lost 2 bases, with 15 bases spanning the gap. Germline CDR1 MGHRA, CDR2 YSYEKL. The CDR3 extends over 15 amino acids.

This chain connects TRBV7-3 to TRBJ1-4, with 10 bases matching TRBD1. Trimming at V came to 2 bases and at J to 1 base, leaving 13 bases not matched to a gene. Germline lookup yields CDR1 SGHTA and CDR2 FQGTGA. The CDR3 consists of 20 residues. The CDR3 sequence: CASSLGGQGDFRRTNEKLFF. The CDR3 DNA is TGTGCCAGCAGCTTAGGCGGACAGGGGGATTTCCGAAGAACTAATGAAAAACTGTTTTTT. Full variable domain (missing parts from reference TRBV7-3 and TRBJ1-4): GAGVSQTPSNKVTEKGKYVELRCDPISGHTALYWYRQSLGQGPEFLIYFQGTGAADDSGLPNDRFFAVRPEGSVSTLKIQRTERGDSAVYLCASSLGGQGDFRRTNEKLFFGSGTQLSVL.

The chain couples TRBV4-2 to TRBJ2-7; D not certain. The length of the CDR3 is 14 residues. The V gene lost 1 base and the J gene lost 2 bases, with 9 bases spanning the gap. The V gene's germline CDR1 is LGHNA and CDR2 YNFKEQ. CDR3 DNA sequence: TGTGCCAGCAGCCAAGGCGGCCGTCCCTACGAGCAGTACTTC. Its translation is CASSQGGRPYEQYF.

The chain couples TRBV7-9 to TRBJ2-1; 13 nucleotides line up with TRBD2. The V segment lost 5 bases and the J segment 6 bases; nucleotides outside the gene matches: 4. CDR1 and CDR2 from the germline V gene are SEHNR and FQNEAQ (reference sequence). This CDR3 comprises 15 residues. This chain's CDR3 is CASSTWTSGSNEQFF. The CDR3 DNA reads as TGTGCCAGCAGCACCTGGACTAGCGGGAGCAATGAGCAGTTCTTC. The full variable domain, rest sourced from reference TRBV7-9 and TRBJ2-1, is DTGVSQNPRHKITKRGQNVTFRCDPISEHNRLYWYRQTLGQGPEFLTYFQNEAQLEKSRLLSDRFSAERPKGSFSTLEIQRTEQGDSAMYLCASSTWTSGSNEQFFGPGTRLTVL.

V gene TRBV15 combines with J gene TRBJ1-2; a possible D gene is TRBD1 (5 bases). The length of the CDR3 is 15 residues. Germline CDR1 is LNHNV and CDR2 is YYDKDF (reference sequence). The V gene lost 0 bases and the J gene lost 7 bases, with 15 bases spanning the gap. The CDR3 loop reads CATSRDLAGSVGYTF. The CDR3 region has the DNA TGTGCCACCAGCAGAGATCTCGCAGGGTCAGTTGGCTACACCTTC.

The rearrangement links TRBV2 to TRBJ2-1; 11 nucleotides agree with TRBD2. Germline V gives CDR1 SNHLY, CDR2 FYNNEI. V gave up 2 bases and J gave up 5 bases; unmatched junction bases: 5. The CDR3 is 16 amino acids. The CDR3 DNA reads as TGTGCCAGCAGTGAACTAGCGGGAGGCATAAACAATGAGCAGTTCTTC. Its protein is CASSELAGGINNEQFF.

Here the CDR3 reads CASSPPSGNGYTF. In DNA form, the CDR3 reads TGTGCCAGCAGCCCCCCAAGCGGAAATGGCTACACCTTC. V gene TRBV7-2 combines with J gene TRBJ1-2; no reliable D call. The CDR3 has 13 amino acids. Per germline, CDR1 SGHTA and CDR2 FQGNSA. V was shortened by 5 bases and J by 6 bases, with 13 bases between the two germline ends.

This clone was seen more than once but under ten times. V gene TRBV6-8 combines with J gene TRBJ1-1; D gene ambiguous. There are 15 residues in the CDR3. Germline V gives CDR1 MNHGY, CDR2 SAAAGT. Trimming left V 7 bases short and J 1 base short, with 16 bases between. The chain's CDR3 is CASTITAGSNTEAFF. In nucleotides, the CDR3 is TGTGCCAGCACCATAACAGCCGGGTCGAACACTGAAGCTTTCTTT.

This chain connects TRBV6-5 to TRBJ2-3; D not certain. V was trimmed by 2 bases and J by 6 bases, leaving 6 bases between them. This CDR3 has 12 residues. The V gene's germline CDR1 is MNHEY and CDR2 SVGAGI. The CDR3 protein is CASSYATDTQYF. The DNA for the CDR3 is TGTGCCAGCAGTTACGCGACGGATACGCAGTATTTT.

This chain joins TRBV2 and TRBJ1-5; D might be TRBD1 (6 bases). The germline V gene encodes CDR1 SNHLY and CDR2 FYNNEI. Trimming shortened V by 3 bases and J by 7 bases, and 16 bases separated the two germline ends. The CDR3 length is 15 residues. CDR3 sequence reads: CASSDVQGWGQPQHF. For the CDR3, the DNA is TGTGCCAGCAGTGATGTACAGGGTTGGGGCCAGCCCCAGCATTTT.

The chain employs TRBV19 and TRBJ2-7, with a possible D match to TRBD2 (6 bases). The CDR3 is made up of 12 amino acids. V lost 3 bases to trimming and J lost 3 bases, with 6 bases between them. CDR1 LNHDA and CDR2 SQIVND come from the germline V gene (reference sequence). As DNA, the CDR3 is TGTGCCAGTAGTATGGGGGGCTACGAGCAGTACTTC. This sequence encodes CASSMGGYEQYF. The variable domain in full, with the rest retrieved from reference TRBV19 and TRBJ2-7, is DGGITQSPKYLFRKEGQNVTLSCEQNLNHDAMYWYRQDPGQGLRLIYYSQIVNDFQKGDIAEGYSVSREKKESFPLTVTSAQKNPTAFYLCASSMGGYEQYFGPGTRLTVT.

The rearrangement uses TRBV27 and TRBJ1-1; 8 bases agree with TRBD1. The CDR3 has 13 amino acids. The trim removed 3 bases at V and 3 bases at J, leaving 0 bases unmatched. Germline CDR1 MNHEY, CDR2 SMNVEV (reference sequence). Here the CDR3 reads CASSLGQDTEAFF. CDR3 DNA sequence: TGTGCCAGCAGTTTGGGACAGGACACTGAAGCTTTCTTT.

CDR3 in amino acids: CASSPNGLYEQYF. DNA for the CDR3: TGCGCCAGCAGCCCCAACGGACTCTACGAGCAGTACTTC. The chain is built from TRBV5-1 and TRBJ2-7, with D possibly TRBD2 on 5 matching bases. In germline, CDR1 is SGHRS, CDR2 YFSETQ. V was shortened by 4 bases and J by 3 bases, with 11 bases between the two germline ends. The CDR3 is 13 amino acids.

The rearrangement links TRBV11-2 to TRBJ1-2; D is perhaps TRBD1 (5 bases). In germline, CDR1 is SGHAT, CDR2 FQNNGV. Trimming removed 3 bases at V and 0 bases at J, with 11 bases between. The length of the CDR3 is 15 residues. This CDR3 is CASSFGTTANYGYTF. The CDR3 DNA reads TGTGCCAGCAGCTTTGGCACGACAGCTAACTATGGCTACACCTTC.

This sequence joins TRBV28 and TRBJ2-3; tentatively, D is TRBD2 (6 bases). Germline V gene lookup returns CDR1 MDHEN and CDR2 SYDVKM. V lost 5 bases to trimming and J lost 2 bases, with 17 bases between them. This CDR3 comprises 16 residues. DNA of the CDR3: TGTGCCAGCAGTCCGGGCTTAGCGGACTTCACAGATACGCAGTATTTT. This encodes CASSPGLADFTDTQYF.

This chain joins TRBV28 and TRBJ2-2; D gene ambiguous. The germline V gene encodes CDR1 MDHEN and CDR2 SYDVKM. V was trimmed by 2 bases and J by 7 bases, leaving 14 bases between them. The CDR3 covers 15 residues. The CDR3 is CASSLSPGAFGELFF. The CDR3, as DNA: TGTGCCAGCAGTTTAAGTCCAGGTGCCTTCGGGGAGCTGTTTTTT.

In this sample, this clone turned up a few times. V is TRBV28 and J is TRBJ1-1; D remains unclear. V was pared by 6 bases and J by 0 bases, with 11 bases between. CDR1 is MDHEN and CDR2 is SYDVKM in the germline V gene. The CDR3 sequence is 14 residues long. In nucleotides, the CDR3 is TGTGCCAGCAGGGAATCGTCAGTGAACACTGAAGCTTTCTTT. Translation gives CASRESSVNTEAFF.

The CDR3 DNA follows: TGCGCCAGCAGCTTGAGCGGGATATTCACAGATACGCAGTATTTT. This gives the protein CASSLSGIFTDTQYF. This chain joins TRBV5-1 and TRBJ2-3, with TRBD2 identical over 7 bases. J gave up 2 bases and V 1 base, and 4 bases lay outside the gene matches. Germline lookup yields CDR1 SGHRS and CDR2 YFSETQ. This CDR3 is 15 amino acids long.

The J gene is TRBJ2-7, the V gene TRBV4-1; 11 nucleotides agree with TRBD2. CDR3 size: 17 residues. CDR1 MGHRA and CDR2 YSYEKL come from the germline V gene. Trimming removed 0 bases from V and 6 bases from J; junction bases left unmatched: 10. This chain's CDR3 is CASSQENSGRALGEQYF. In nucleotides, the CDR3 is TGCGCCAGCAGCCAAGAGAATAGCGGGAGGGCCTTAGGCGAGCAGTACTTC.

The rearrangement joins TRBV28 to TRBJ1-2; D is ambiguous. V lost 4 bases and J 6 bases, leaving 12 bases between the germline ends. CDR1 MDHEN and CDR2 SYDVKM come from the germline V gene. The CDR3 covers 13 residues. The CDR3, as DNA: TGTGCCAGCAGTTCGCGCGATAGTAATGGCTACACCTTC. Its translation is CASSSRDSNGYTF.

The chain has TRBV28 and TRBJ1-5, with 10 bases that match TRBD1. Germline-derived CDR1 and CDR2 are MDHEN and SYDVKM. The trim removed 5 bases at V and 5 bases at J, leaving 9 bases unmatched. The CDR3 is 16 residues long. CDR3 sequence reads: CASSPFGDRGHQPQHF. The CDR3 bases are TGTGCCAGCAGTCCCTTTGGGGACAGGGGTCATCAGCCCCAGCATTTT.

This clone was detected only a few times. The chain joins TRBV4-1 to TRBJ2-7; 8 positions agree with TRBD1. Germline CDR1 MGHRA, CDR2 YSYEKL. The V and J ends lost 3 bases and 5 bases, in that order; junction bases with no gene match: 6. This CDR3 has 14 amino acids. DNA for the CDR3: TGCGCCAGCAGCCACGACTCAGGGGGCCACGAGCAGTACTTC. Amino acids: CASSHDSGGHEQYF.

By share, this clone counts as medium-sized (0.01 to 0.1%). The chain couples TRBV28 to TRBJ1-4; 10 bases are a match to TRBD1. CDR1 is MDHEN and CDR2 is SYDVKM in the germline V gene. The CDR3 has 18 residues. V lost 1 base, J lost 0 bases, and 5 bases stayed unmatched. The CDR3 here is CASSLYFGQGATNEKLFF. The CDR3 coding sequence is TGTGCCAGCAGTTTATACTTTGGACAGGGGGCAACTAATGAAAAACTGTTTTTT. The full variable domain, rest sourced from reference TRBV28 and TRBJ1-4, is DVKVTQSSRYLVKRTGEKVFLECVQDMDHENMFWYRQDPGLGLRLIYFSYDVKMKEKGDIPEGYSVSREKKERFSLILESASTNQTSMYLCASSLYFGQGATNEKLFFGSGTQLSVL.

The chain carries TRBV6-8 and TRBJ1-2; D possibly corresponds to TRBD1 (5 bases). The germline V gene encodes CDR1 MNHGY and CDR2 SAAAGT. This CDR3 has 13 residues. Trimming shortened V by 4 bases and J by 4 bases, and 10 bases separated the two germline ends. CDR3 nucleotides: TGTGCCAGCAGTTGGTCACAGGCCTATGGCTACACCTTC. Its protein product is CASSWSQAYGYTF.